Below are 22 T cell receptor beta chains sequenced from a single sample in a study of Ad26.COV2.S vaccination and SARS-CoV-2 variants. Only in-frame clones appear in the TCRdb table, and some are missing; sequencing was by immunoSEQ multiplex PCR. The sample yields about 400,000 clones, 83% seen once. Treatment denoted: approximately 18 received Ad26.COV2.S at low or high dose, single or two shots; 5 received placebo; per-sample allocation not given. Specimen acquisition occurred on day 63 following the initial vaccine or placebo injection. This sample comprised peripheral blood, obtained in a trial of Ad26.COV2.S vaccine versus placebo. Receptors were obtained from a person aged 18 to 65 who received the Ad26.COV2.S COVID-19 vaccine or a placebo.

V is TRBV19 and J is TRBJ1-5, with 10 bases aligning to TRBD1. Germline assignment: CDR1 LNHDA and CDR2 SQIVND (reference sequence). V was pared by 3 bases and J by 0 bases, with 5 bases of the junction left unmatched. The CDR3 loop spans 17 amino acids. CDR3 amino acids: CASSIRTGGDSNQPQHF. CDR3 DNA sequence: TGTGCCAGTAGTATCCGGACAGGGGGGGATAGCAATCAGCCCCAGCATTTT.

This chain joins TRBV7-2 and TRBJ2-5; D gene unclear. The CDR3 runs 15 residues. The V gene lost 2 bases and the J gene lost 5 bases, with 15 bases spanning the gap. From germline, CDR1 is SGHTA and CDR2 FQGNSA. The CDR3 protein is CASSLTTLNRETQYF. As DNA, the CDR3 is TGTGCCAGCAGCTTAACAACACTAAATCGGGAGACCCAGTACTTC.

V and J are TRBV27 and TRBJ1-5; D gene unclear. Trimming shortened V by 5 bases and J by 5 bases, and 16 bases separated the two germline ends. Germline CDR1 is MNHEY and CDR2 is SMNVEV (reference sequence). The CDR3 is made up of 15 amino acids. CDR3 DNA sequence: TGTGCCAGCAGTCCCCTGGGGAGGGCGGATCAGCCCCAGCATTTT. Translation: CASSPLGRADQPQHF.

The chain has TRBV6-2 or TRBV6-3 and TRBJ1-1; tentatively, D is TRBD1 (5 bases). This CDR3 has 15 residues. V was shortened by 5 bases and J by 4 bases, with 17 bases between the two germline ends. Germline V gene data show CDR1 as MNHEY and CDR2 as SVGEGT. The CDR3 here is CASSGSRQWSTEAFF. CDR3 sequence (DNA): TGTGCCAGCAGTGGATCTCGACAGTGGAGCACTGAAGCTTTCTTT.

This clone is a singleton in its sample. Here the CDR3 reads CASRHLSGTYEQYF. The DNA of the CDR3 is TGTGCCAGCAGGCATCTTAGCGGTACCTACGAGCAGTACTTC. V gene TRBV27 combines with J gene TRBJ2-7; weak D call: TRBD2 (6 bases). V was clipped by 6 bases and J by 2 bases, with 14 bases between them. In germline, CDR1 is MNHEY, CDR2 SMNVEV (reference sequence). The CDR3 length is 14 residues.

This chain links TRBV9 with TRBJ1-1, with D unclear. Between the trimmed V and J ends, which lost 4 bases and 0 bases, there was a span of 10 bases. CDR1 SGDLS and CDR2 YYNGEE come from the germline V gene. The CDR3 has 14 residues. CDR3 amino acids: CASSPLSLNTEAFF. Written as DNA, the CDR3 is TGTGCCAGCAGCCCTCTGTCATTGAACACTGAAGCTTTCTTT. Looking up the rest from reference TRBV9 and TRBJ1-1 gives the full variable domain: DSGVTQTPKHLITATGQRVTLRCSPRSGDLSVYWYQQSLDQGLQFLIQYYNGEERAKGNILERFSAQQFPDLHSELNLSSLELGDSALYFCASSPLSLNTEAFFGQGTRLTVV.

The V gene is TRBV27, the J gene TRBJ2-2; D is undetermined. The germline CDR1 and CDR2 sequences are MNHEY and SMNVEV (reference sequence). The CDR3 runs to 13 residues. V lost 5 bases and J 3 bases, leaving 7 bases between the germline ends. As DNA, the CDR3 is TGTGCCAGCAGTCCTCATTACACCGGGGAGCTGTTTTTT. It encodes CASSPHYTGELFF.

This chain connects TRBV7-9 to TRBJ1-4, with a tentative D call TRBD1 (6 bases). This CDR3 is built from 17 residues. Germline V gene lookup returns CDR1 SEHNR and CDR2 FQNEAQ (reference sequence). Trimming shortened V by 0 bases and J by 5 bases, and 16 bases separated the two germline ends. This chain's CDR3 is CASSLATTRGGNEKLFF. CDR3 coding DNA: TGTGCCAGCAGCTTAGCGACGACCAGGGGTGGAAATGAAAAACTGTTTTTT.

The chain links TRBV19 to TRBJ2-1, with D possibly being TRBD1 or TRBD2 (6 bases each). CDR1 is LNHDA, CDR2 SQIVND, per germline (reference sequence). The V end was cut by 3 bases, the J end by 2 bases, with 8 bases between. The CDR3 consists of 14 residues. The CDR3: CASSIGGPYNEQFF. The CDR3 DNA follows: TGTGCCAGTAGTATCGGGGGCCCCTACAATGAGCAGTTCTTC.

The chain has TRBV7-2 and TRBJ2-6; D call uncertain. The V and J ends lost 5 bases and 0 bases respectively, with 17 bases between them. The germline V gene has CDR1 SGHTA and CDR2 FQGNSA. This CDR3 region has 18 residues. The CDR3 reads CASSPRADLISGANVLTF. The CDR3 region has the DNA TGTGCCAGCAGCCCCCGGGCAGACCTAATCTCTGGGGCCAACGTCCTGACTTTC.

The J gene is TRBJ2-1, the V gene TRBV9; 9 nucleotides agree with TRBD2. With 3 bases clipped from V and 4 bases from J, the junction kept 5 bases outside the gene matches. The CDR3 is 15 residues long. Germline V gene lookup returns CDR1 SGDLS and CDR2 YYNGEE. The CDR3 DNA is TGTGCCAGCAGCGGTAGCGGGAGTAGTTACAATGAGCAGTTCTTC. It codes for CASSGSGSSYNEQFF.

The chain has TRBV6-5 and TRBJ2-7; D unclear. Per the germline V gene, CDR1 is MNHEY and CDR2 is SVGAGI. The CDR3 totals 14 residues. Deletions cut 7 bases from V and 0 bases from J, with 13 bases between. This chain's CDR3 is CASTLSGSSYEQYF. In DNA, the CDR3 is TGTGCCAGCACCCTGTCGGGCAGCTCCTACGAGCAGTACTTC.

The chain couples TRBV24-1 to TRBJ2-2; 16 nucleotides align to TRBD2. This CDR3 contains 18 residues. The germline V gene encodes CDR1 KGHDR and CDR2 SFDVKD. With V trimmed by 4 bases and J by 7 bases, 8 bases remained unmatched. CDR3 in amino acids: CATSDAGTSGRGLGELFF. Here the CDR3 DNA reads TGTGCCACCAGTGACGCAGGGACTAGCGGGAGGGGACTCGGGGAGCTGTTTTTT.

The J gene is TRBJ1-2, the V gene TRBV9; D is unclear. Germline V gives CDR1 SGDLS, CDR2 YYNGEE. The V and J ends lost 3 bases and 0 bases respectively, with 12 bases between them. The CDR3 has 15 amino acids. The CDR3 DNA reads as TGTGCCAGCAGCGAGACCGGCAATCCTAACTATGGCTACACCTTC. This encodes CASSETGNPNYGYTF.

This clone was seen a few times. The genes are TRBV19 and TRBJ1-5, with a tentative D call TRBD1 (6 bases). V gave up 4 bases and J gave up 7 bases, with 14 bases separating them. This CDR3 comprises 14 residues. Germline V gives CDR1 LNHDA, CDR2 SQIVND (reference sequence). DNA for the CDR3: TGTGCCAGTAGTACCACTGGGACAAGGCAGCCCCAGCATTTT. Amino acid sequence: CASSTTGTRQPQHF.

The CDR3: CASSPRTQEPYNEQFF. CDR3 DNA sequence: TGCGCCAGCAGCCCTCGGACTCAGGAACCCTACAATGAGCAGTTCTTC. V usage is TRBV4-1 and J usage is TRBJ2-1; D is possibly TRBD2 (5 bases). V dropped 4 bases and J dropped 2 bases, with 15 bases sitting between them. The CDR3 has 16 amino acids. CDR1 MGHRA and CDR2 YSYEKL come from the germline V gene.

This clone was seen once. This chain uses TRBV30 with TRBJ2-3, with D possibly TRBD2 on 6 matching bases. V lost 1 base to trimming and J lost 6 bases, with 11 bases between them. CDR1 is GTSNPN and CDR2 is SVGIG in the germline V gene (reference sequence). The CDR3 sequence is 13 residues long. DNA for the CDR3: TGTGCCTGGAGTGGTCTAGCGCTGGATACGCAGTATTTT. It codes for CAWSGLALDTQYF.

The chain employs TRBV4-1 and TRBJ1-2, with D perhaps matching TRBD1 (5 bases). Germline V CDR1 and CDR2: MGHRA, YSYEKL. The CDR3 is 15 amino acids. V was pared by 2 bases and J by 3 bases, with 13 bases between. The CDR3 loop is CASSQTQGGDYGYTF. The CDR3 DNA follows: TGCGCCAGCAGCCAAACGCAGGGAGGTGACTATGGCTACACCTTC.

The chain is built from TRBV7-2 and TRBJ2-4; no definite D call. The CDR3 sequence is 14 residues long. Per the germline V gene, CDR1 is SGHTA and CDR2 is FQGNSA. Trimming stripped 5 bases from V and 3 bases from J, with 11 bases between. This CDR3 reads CASSRSHGKNIQYF. The DNA for the CDR3 is TGTGCCAGCAGCCGGTCGCACGGCAAAAACATTCAGTACTTC.

The chain uses TRBV7-2 and TRBJ1-6; TRBD1 aligns across 10 bases. CDR1 and CDR2 from the germline V gene are SGHTA and FQGNSA. The J segment lost 8 bases and the V segment lost 7 bases, leaving 8 bases of the junction unmatched. The CDR3 covers 15 residues. CDR3 sequence reads: CASTPRTGGYSPLHF. The CDR3 DNA reads TGTGCCAGCACCCCTAGGACAGGGGGATATTCACCCCTCCACTTT.

The CDR3 DNA reads as TGCGCCAGCAGCCAAGAAGGGTCGGGACAGACCTCGACGGGGGGCACCTTC. This encodes CASSQEGSGQTSTGGTF. This chain links TRBV4-1 with TRBJ1-2; 7 bases are a match to TRBD1. This CDR3 is built from 17 residues. CDR1 and CDR2 (germline): MGHRA, YSYEKL. V lost 0 bases and J lost 13; bases outside the gene matches: 20.

The chain is built from TRBV7-2 and TRBJ1-3; 7 bases agree with TRBD1. CDR3 length: 16 amino acids. Germline V gives CDR1 SGHTA, CDR2 FQGNSA. V gave up 3 bases and J gave up 0 bases; unmatched junction bases: 5. CDR3 nucleotide sequence: TGTGCCAGCAGCTTGACAGGGTCCCGCTCTGGAAACACCATATATTTT. Translation gives CASSLTGSRSGNTIYF.